The source of this T cell receptor beta chain is a study of cytomegalovirus exposure and HLA in healthy donors. At the level of the study: Later analysis reported that the approximately 120 validation repertoires shared the platform of the approximately 670 first-cohort repertoires. Study-wide results and caveats: There were 164 TCR beta chains listed as cytomegalovirus-associated. Using the classifier, cytomegalovirus status was reportedly diagnosed with high specificity and sensitivity.

Concerning this clone: The antigen is not known.

CDR3 length: 15 amino acids. Germline lookup yields CDR1 MNHEY and CDR2 SVGAGI. Trimming took off 5 bases at V and 0 bases at J, with 10 bases between the two ends. Clones were sequenced by immunoSEQ multiplex PCR, and TCRdb holds only the in-frame ones, with some missing. Among around 150,000 clones listed, 70% to 85% were seen once. Sample: PBMCs. V gene TRBV6-5 combines with J gene TRBJ1-4; D remains unclear. The origin of this receptor is a man between 25 and 39 years old in good health and CMV-seropositive. The CDR3 spells CASSGRRATNEKLFF. The CDR3 nucleotides are TGTGCCAGCAGTGGCCGGCGGGCAACTAATGAAAAACTGTTTTTT.